One sample yielded the 32 T cell receptor beta chains listed below, sequenced in a study of blood T cell repertoires in COVID-19. Sequenced by immunoSEQ multiplex PCR; TCRdb stores in-frame clones only, minus some. The sample shows about 120,000 clones, 84% of them seen only once. Sequenced input: PBMCs or T cells enriched from blood (not recorded which). The receptors shown here come from a woman younger than 45 who had recovered from COVID-19.

V and J are TRBV7-9 and TRBJ2-1; TRBD2 matches at 13 bases. This CDR3 contains 15 residues. V trimming: 5 bases; J trimming: 3 bases; junction bases outside the gene matches: 1. Germline V gene lookup returns CDR1 SEHNR and CDR2 FQNEAQ (reference sequence). The CDR3 coding sequence is TGTGCCAGCAGCGGACTAGCGGGGGTCTACAATGAGCAGTTCTTC. Translated, it gives CASSGLAGVYNEQFF.

Here the CDR3 DNA reads TGCAGCGTTATGAGCTCCTATAATTCACCCCTCCACTTT. The encoded protein is CSVMSSYNSPLHF. The chain is built from TRBV29-1 and TRBJ1-6; D not resolved. Trimming cost V 5 bases and J 0 bases, with 5 bases left between them. Germline CDR1 SQVTM, CDR2 ANQGSEA. The CDR3 covers 13 residues.

CDR3 in amino acids: CASSFGAVQETQYF. For the CDR3, the DNA is TGCGCCAGCAGCTTCGGAGCGGTCCAAGAGACCCAGTACTTC. V gene TRBV5-1 combines with J gene TRBJ2-5; maybe TRBD2 (5 bases). This CDR3 has 14 residues. V shed 2 bases and J shed 1 base, with 9 bases lying between them. From germline, CDR1 is SGHRS and CDR2 YFSETQ.

This chain links TRBV7-9 with TRBJ2-1; 11 bases are a match to TRBD2. Germline loops: CDR1 SEHNR, CDR2 FQNEAQ (reference sequence). Trimming removed 5 bases from V and 9 bases from J; junction bases left unmatched: 15. The CDR3 contains 17 residues. CDR3 sequence (DNA): TGTGCCAGCAGCCTACCATTAGCGGGAGGGCTCTCAAGTGAGCAGTTCTTC. This codes for CASSLPLAGGLSSEQFF.

The chain carries TRBV4-2 and TRBJ1-2; weak D call: TRBD1 (5 bases). This CDR3 is built from 15 residues. V was pared by 0 bases and J by 3 bases, with 11 bases between. Germline CDR1 LGHNA, CDR2 YNFKEQ. CDR3: CASSQDQGDDYGYTF. The CDR3 DNA sequence: TGTGCCAGCAGCCAAGATCAGGGCGATGACTATGGCTACACCTTC.

The rearrangement links TRBV7-9 to TRBJ2-1, with 9 positions matching TRBD2. This CDR3 spans 19 amino acids. V lost 1 base and J lost 0; bases outside the gene matches: 10. Germline CDR1 is SEHNR and CDR2 is FQNEAQ (reference sequence). CDR3: CASSLVSWRLADSYNEQFF. DNA of the CDR3: TGTGCCAGCAGCTTAGTATCGTGGCGACTAGCGGACTCCTACAATGAGCAGTTCTTC.

The V gene is TRBV12-3 or TRBV12-4, the J gene TRBJ2-3; perhaps TRBD1 as D (5 bases). This CDR3 has 13 amino acids. V was clipped by 5 bases and J by 2 bases, with 8 bases between them. The CDR3 sequence: CASSPGHTDTQYF. The CDR3 nucleotides read TGTGCCAGCAGTCCCGGACACACAGATACGCAGTATTTT.

This sequence joins TRBV11-2 and TRBJ2-7, with a tentative D call TRBD2 (7 bases). The germline V gene encodes CDR1 SGHAT and CDR2 FQNNGV. Trimming removed 6 bases at V and 4 bases at J, with 22 bases between. CDR3 length equals 16 residues. The CDR3 spells CASSARGAGAVYEQYF. DNA for the CDR3: TGTGCCAGCAGTGCAAGGGGGGCGGGAGCGGTTTACGAGCAGTACTTC.

The rearrangement uses TRBV7-2 and TRBJ2-5, with TRBD1 matching 8 bases. This CDR3 has 16 residues. The germline V gene has CDR1 SGHTA and CDR2 FQGNSA. J gave up 5 bases and V 5 bases, and 13 bases lay outside the gene matches. The CDR3 DNA reads as TGTGCCAGCAGCCATCGGACAGGGCCCTCCTGGGAGACCCAGTACTTC. Translating it yields CASSHRTGPSWETQYF.

The J gene is TRBJ2-1, the V gene TRBV6-2 or TRBV6-3; tentative D call: TRBD1 (6 bases). This CDR3 region has 15 residues. CDR1 is MNHEY, CDR2 SVGEGT, per germline. Trimming removed 5 bases at V and 0 bases at J, with 11 bases between. The DNA for the CDR3 is TGTGCCAGCAGTCTAACAGGGAGCTCCTACAATGAGCAGTTCTTC. Its protein is CASSLTGSSYNEQFF.

The chain combines TRBV30 with TRBJ1-6, with a tentative D call TRBD1 (6 bases). Germline V gene sequence: CDR1 GTSNPN, CDR2 SVGIG (reference sequence). The CDR3 extends over 13 amino acids. V lost 5 bases to trimming and J lost 6 bases, with 11 bases between them. CDR3 sequence: CAWAGQSNSPLHF. CDR3 DNA: TGTGCCTGGGCTGGACAGAGTAATTCACCCCTCCACTTT.

V and J are TRBV18 and TRBJ2-5; 7 positions agree with TRBD1. The length of the CDR3 is 14 residues. The V gene's germline CDR1 is KGHSH and CDR2 LQKENI. The V segment lost 3 bases and the J segment 5 bases; nucleotides outside the gene matches: 6. CDR3 sequence reads: CASSPQTGLETQYF. CDR3 DNA sequence: TGTGCCAGCTCACCTCAGACAGGGCTCGAGACCCAGTACTTC.

This chain links TRBV25-1 with TRBJ2-3; possible D gene TRBD2, 6 bases. Germline V gene lookup returns CDR1 MGHDK and CDR2 SYGVNS. The germline V and J ends were trimmed by 1 base and 3 bases, with 14 bases remaining between them. The CDR3 contains 16 residues. The CDR3 region is CASSELREVGTDTQYF. In DNA form, the CDR3 reads TGTGCCAGCAGTGAATTAAGGGAGGTGGGGACAGATACGCAGTATTTT.

The chain links TRBV5-1 to TRBJ2-7; the D gene is possibly TRBD1 (6 bases). Trimming took off 3 bases at V and 7 bases at J, with 8 bases between the two ends. Germline V gives CDR1 SGHRS, CDR2 YFSETQ. The CDR3 loop spans 11 amino acids. This CDR3 reads CASSWDKEQYF. CDR3 DNA sequence: TGCGCCAGCAGCTGGGACAAGGAGCAGTACTTC. Supplemented by reference TRBV5-1 and TRBJ2-7, the full variable domain reads KAGVTQTPRYLIKTRGQQVTLSCSPISGHRSVSWYQQTPGQGLQFLFEYFSETQRNKGNFPGRFSGRQFSNSRSEMNVSTLELGDSALYLCASSWDKEQYFGPGTRLTVT.

This chain uses TRBV5-1 with TRBJ1-2, with a possible D match to TRBD1 (5 bases). This CDR3 contains 12 residues. Trimming pared 5 bases from V and 3 bases from J, leaving 8 bases between. The germline CDR1 and CDR2 sequences are SGHRS and YFSETQ. As DNA, the CDR3 is TGCGCCAGCAGTCGGGGGGACTATGGCTACACCTTC. Its translation: CASSRGDYGYTF.

V gene TRBV18 combines with J gene TRBJ2-7; TRBD2 agrees at 10 bases. V shed 6 bases and J 5 bases; nucleotides not matched to a gene: 7. Germline-derived CDR1 and CDR2 are KGHSH and LQKENI. The CDR3 covers 14 residues. Here the CDR3 DNA reads TGTGCCAGCTCCCAGCGGGAGGGGCGACACGAGCAGTACTTC. Its translation: CASSQREGRHEQYF.

This chain joins TRBV4-1 and TRBJ1-1, with 7 bases fitting TRBD1. The CDR3 runs 15 residues. Germline values: CDR1 MGHRA, CDR2 YSYEKL. J lost 4 bases, V lost 4 bases, and 9 bases had no gene match. CDR3 nucleotide sequence: TGCGCCAGCAGCCGGACGACAGGGTTGGGCACTGAAGCTTTCTTT. Its translation is CASSRTTGLGTEAFF.

The chain has TRBV5-1 and TRBJ1-1; TRBD1 might be the D (5 bases). V lost 0 bases to trimming and J lost 4 bases, with 13 bases between them. The CDR3 has 15 amino acids. Per the germline V gene, CDR1 is SGHRS and CDR2 is YFSETQ. This CDR3 is CASSLGGGAGTEAFF. The CDR3 DNA is TGCGCCAGCAGCTTGGGTGGTGGGGCTGGCACTGAAGCTTTCTTT.

This clone appeared a single time. The chain has TRBV5-6 and TRBJ2-5; 7 nucleotides match TRBD1. The V and J ends lost 4 bases and 5 bases, in that order; junction bases with no gene match: 11. CDR3 length: 15 residues. Germline V gene lookup returns CDR1 SGHDT and CDR2 YYEEEE. In DNA form, the CDR3 reads TGTGCCAGCAGCGTCGGGGACAGAAGAGGGGAGACCCAGTACTTC. Its translation: CASSVGDRRGETQYF.

The gene calls are TRBV9 and TRBJ1-3, with 7 bases that match TRBD1. Germline CDR1 and CDR2: SGDLS and YYNGEE. The CDR3 loop spans 15 amino acids. Germline trimming cut 0 bases from V and 2 bases from J; bases unmatched to any gene: 2. The CDR3 coding sequence is TGTGCCAGCAGCGTAGGCGGGACAGCTGGAAACACCATATATTTT. Protein: CASSVGGTAGNTIYF.

This rearrangement joins TRBV28 to TRBJ2-7; perhaps TRBD1 as D (5 bases). V was clipped by 9 bases and J by 6 bases, with 18 bases between them. In germline, CDR1 is MDHEN, CDR2 SYDVKM. The CDR3 consists of 13 residues. The CDR3 protein is CASANDSSGEQYF. Here the CDR3 DNA reads TGTGCCAGTGCTAATGACAGCTCGGGCGAGCAGTACTTC. Looking up the rest from reference TRBV28 and TRBJ2-7 gives the full variable domain: DVKVTQSSRYLVKRTGEKVFLECVQDMDHENMFWYRQDPGLGLRLIYFSYDVKMKEKGDIPEGYSVSREKKERFSLILESASTNQTSMYLCASANDSSGEQYFGPGTRLTVT.

The chain carries TRBV6-4 and TRBJ1-3; the match to TRBD1 covers 7 bases. The CDR3 consists of 15 residues. V gave up 4 bases and J gave up 0 bases; unmatched junction bases: 3. The germline gives CDR1 MRHNA, CDR2 SNTAGT. CDR3 protein: CASSAGTVSGNTIYF. CDR3 nucleotides: TGTGCCAGCAGTGCAGGGACAGTCTCTGGAAACACCATATATTTT.

The chain uses TRBV27 and TRBJ2-7, with D perhaps matching TRBD2 (5 bases). Germline values: CDR1 MNHEY, CDR2 SMNVEV (reference sequence). The CDR3 runs 16 residues. Trimming took off 7 bases at V and 0 bases at J, with 19 bases between the two ends. CDR3 bases: TGTGCCAGCACCGAAATCGCGGGCTTGAGCTCCTACGAGCAGTACTTC. This encodes CASTEIAGLSSYEQYF.

The V and J genes are TRBV5-1 and TRBJ2-7; 11 nucleotides align to TRBD2. CDR3 length: 15 residues. V shed 4 bases, J shed 6 bases, and the junction held 9 bases outside the gene matches. Germline CDR1 and CDR2: SGHRS and YFSETQ. The CDR3 here is CASSITTSGTGEQYF. The CDR3 DNA is TGCGCCAGCAGCATCACGACTAGCGGGACAGGCGAGCAGTACTTC.

This chain links TRBV6-5 with TRBJ1-2; TRBD1 agrees at 10 bases. The CDR3 has 14 residues. Trimming cost V 2 bases and J 4 bases; bases outside gene matches: 1. Germline V gene sequence: CDR1 MNHEY, CDR2 SVGAGI. The CDR3 DNA reads TGTGCCAGCAGTTACGGACAGGGGGGCTATGGCTACACCTTC. As protein: CASSYGQGGYGYTF.

The chain employs TRBV18 and TRBJ1-2; D is uncertain. The CDR3 is 13 residues long. The germline V gene has CDR1 KGHSH and CDR2 LQKENI. Trimming took 3 bases from V and 5 from J, leaving 10 bases between them. The CDR3 loop reads CASSPGEEYGYTF. CDR3 DNA sequence: TGTGCCAGCTCACCCGGTGAGGAGTATGGCTACACCTTC.

This chain uses TRBV27 with TRBJ2-4, with a tentative D call TRBD1 (6 bases). From germline, CDR1 is MNHEY and CDR2 SMNVEV (reference sequence). V lost 6 bases to trimming and J lost 0 bases, with 27 bases between them. The CDR3 sequence is 20 residues long. CDR3 loop: CASRRVSGTFGGLAKNIQYF. DNA of the CDR3: TGTGCCAGCAGGCGCGTGTCCGGGACATTTGGCGGTTTAGCCAAAAACATTCAGTACTTC.

This chain joins TRBV5-1 and TRBJ2-1; 10 bases line up with TRBD2. CDR1 and CDR2 (germline): SGHRS, YFSETQ. The length of the CDR3 is 15 residues. V lost 1 base, J lost 7 bases, and 5 bases stayed unmatched. As DNA, the CDR3 is TGCGCCAGCAGCTTGAGCCTAGCGGGGGCAAATGAGCAGTTCTTC. Translation: CASSLSLAGANEQFF.

This chain links TRBV19 with TRBJ2-2; 12 nucleotides align to TRBD2. The V gene end was trimmed by 2 bases and the J gene end by 5 bases; junction bases not matched to a gene: 6. CDR1 and CDR2 from the germline V gene are LNHDA and SQIVND (reference sequence). CDR3 length equals 17 residues. CDR3 sequence reads: CASSIRLAGVGTGELFF. CDR3 coding DNA: TGTGCCAGTAGTATACGACTAGCGGGAGTTGGGACCGGGGAGCTGTTTTTT.

The rearrangement links TRBV7-8 to TRBJ1-6; 10 bases map to TRBD1. Germline CDR1 reads SGHVS; CDR2 reads FQNEAQ. The trim removed 5 bases at V and 2 bases at J, leaving 9 bases unmatched. The CDR3 has 18 residues. The CDR3 reads CASSTSTGGGTYNSPLHF. CDR3 sequence (DNA): TGTGCCAGCAGCACCTCGACAGGGGGCGGAACCTATAATTCACCCCTCCACTTT.

The chain joins TRBV4-3 to TRBJ1-1; 7 bases align to TRBD1. Trimming at V came to 1 base and at J to 6 bases, leaving 5 bases not matched to a gene. From germline, CDR1 is LGHNA and CDR2 YSLEER. The CDR3 runs 14 residues. The CDR3 region is CASSQVQGVAEAFF. The CDR3 DNA is TGCGCCAGCAGCCAAGTGCAGGGGGTCGCTGAAGCTTTCTTT.

This chain links TRBV3-1 (or the pseudogene TRBV3-2) with TRBJ1-3; TRBD1 matches at 7 bases. The CDR3 is 14 residues long. Germline CDR1 reads LGHDT; CDR2 reads YNNKEL (reference sequence). Losses at the gene ends were 4 bases for V and 3 bases for J; bases not matched to a gene: 3. The CDR3 sequence is CASSPRTGGNTIYF. CDR3 nucleotides: TGTGCCAGCAGCCCCCGGACAGGTGGAAACACCATATATTTT.